The source of this T cell receptor beta chain is a study of blood T cell repertoires in COVID-19. As for the study in general: The United States, Italy and Spain were the sources of the acute and convalescent COVID-19 samples. PBMCs, B-cell-depleted T cells, or T cells provided the cDNA or gDNA that made up the material.

Trimming cost V 4 bases and J 10 bases, with 11 bases left between them. Germline V gives CDR1 SGHDT, CDR2 YYEEEE. This CDR3 region has 12 residues. Those who participated ranged in age from 18 to 89 years and resided in about 24 US areas. Before being deemed recovered, Cohort 3 donors had two negative PCRs, clearance, or symptom resolution. Here immunoSEQ multiplex PCR was the method, and the copy in TCRdb shows in-frame clones only, minus some. Of 180,000 or so clones detected, more than 80% appear once; the ten largest clones hold 5% to 8%. The gene calls are TRBV5-6 and TRBJ1-4; D is unclear. This receptor was taken from a man in his forties who had recovered from COVID-19. Sequenced material: PBMCs or T cells enriched from blood (not recorded which). The CDR3 region is CASSPSTGKLFF. CDR3 bases: TGTGCCAGCAGCCCTTCCACCGGAAAACTGTTTTTT.